The sequence of this T cell receptor beta chain was determined in a study of technical replicates of blood from a few donors. This CDR3 has 16 amino acids. V shed 2 bases and J shed 0 bases, with 11 bases lying between them. The germline CDR1 and CDR2 sequences are MNHEY and SVGAGI. Here immunoSEQ multiplex PCR was the method, and the copy in TCRdb shows in-frame clones only, minus some. The data contain about 80,000 clones, approximately 97% of them singletons. The V gene is TRBV6-5, the J gene TRBJ2-4, with D perhaps TRBD2 (5 bases). The TCR comes from a human donor in good health. Sequencing input: T cells isolated from PBMCs. CDR3 DNA: TGTGCCAGCAGTTACGGCCCCGGGGAAGCCAAAAACATTCAGTACTTC. Protein: CASSYGPGEAKNIQYF.